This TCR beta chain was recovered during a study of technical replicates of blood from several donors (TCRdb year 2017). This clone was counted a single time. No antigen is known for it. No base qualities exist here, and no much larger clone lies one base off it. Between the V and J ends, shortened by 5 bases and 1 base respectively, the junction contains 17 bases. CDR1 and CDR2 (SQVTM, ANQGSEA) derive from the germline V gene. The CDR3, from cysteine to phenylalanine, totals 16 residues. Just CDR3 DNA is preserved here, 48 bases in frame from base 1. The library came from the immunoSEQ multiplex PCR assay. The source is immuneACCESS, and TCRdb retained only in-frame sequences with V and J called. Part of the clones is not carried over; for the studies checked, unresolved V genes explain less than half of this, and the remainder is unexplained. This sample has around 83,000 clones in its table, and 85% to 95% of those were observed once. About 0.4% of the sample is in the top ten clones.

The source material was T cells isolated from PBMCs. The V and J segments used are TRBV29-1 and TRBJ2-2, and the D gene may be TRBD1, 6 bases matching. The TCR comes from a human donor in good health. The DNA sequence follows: TGCAGCGTTCTAACCGCATTGGGACAGAACACCGGGGAGCTGTTTTTT. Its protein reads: CSVLTALGQNTGELFF.